These 25 T cell receptor beta chains originate from one sample sequenced in a study of shared clonotypes between healthy human individuals. The repertoire was sequenced with immunoSEQ multiplex PCR; TCRdb's copy has only in-frame clones and lacks some. The sample holds some 2,100,000 clones, 85% to 95% seen once. CD45RO-negative CD8 cells positively selected for CCR7 made up the naive population, which excluded terminally differentiated effector memory CD45RA+ cells. Sequenced material: naive CD8+ T cells from PBMCs. All receptors come from a man between 18 and 35 years old in good health. Some clones in this sample may be carry-over from other donors' samples.

The chain uses TRBV11-3 and TRBJ2-1; 7 positions match TRBD1. The CDR3 has 16 amino acids. The V gene end was trimmed by 5 bases and the J gene end by 2 bases; junction bases not matched to a gene: 9. Germline CDR1 and CDR2: SGHNT and YENEEA. In nucleotides, the CDR3 is TGTGCCAGCAGCCTGAACGGGCAGGGGGCCTACAATGAGCAGTTCTTC. Its protein product is CASSLNGQGAYNEQFF.

J is TRBJ1-5 and V is TRBV27; D unresolved. CDR1 and CDR2 (germline): MNHEY, SMNVEV (reference sequence). V lost 8 bases to trimming and J lost 6 bases, with 17 bases between them. There are 14 residues in the CDR3. The CDR3 sequence: CASAQRVHSQPQHF. CDR3 sequence (DNA): TGTGCCAGCGCCCAGAGGGTCCACAGTCAGCCCCAGCATTTT.

This rearrangement joins TRBV27 to TRBJ2-7; D gene uncertain. The CDR3 consists of 14 residues. Germline loops: CDR1 MNHEY, CDR2 SMNVEV (reference sequence). V gave up 6 bases and J gave up 3 bases, with 15 bases separating them. CDR3 amino acids: CASSPVSQHYEQYF. CDR3 DNA sequence: TGTGCCAGCAGCCCCGTTAGCCAGCACTACGAGCAGTACTTC.

The J gene is TRBJ1-1, the V gene TRBV7-9; D gene uncertain. Germline lookup yields CDR1 SEHNR and CDR2 FQNEAQ (reference sequence). V was cut by 3 bases and J by 5 bases, with 16 bases left in between. CDR3 length: 15 amino acids. The CDR3 here is CASSFAYYGQTEAFF. CDR3 sequence (DNA): TGTGCCAGCAGCTTCGCGTACTACGGTCAGACTGAAGCTTTCTTT.

The chain combines TRBV19 with TRBJ1-1; D call uncertain. Germline values: CDR1 LNHDA, CDR2 SQIVND (reference sequence). With 3 bases removed from V and 4 bases from J, the gap between germline ends came to 15 bases. CDR3 length equals 15 residues. The CDR3 DNA sequence: TGTGCCAGTAGTATTAATCGCTTGATGGGCACTGAAGCTTTCTTT. Translated: CASSINRLMGTEAFF.

The chain combines TRBV4-3 with TRBJ2-1; 8 bases are shared with TRBD2. The CDR3 contains 18 residues. V was pared by 2 bases and J by 7 bases, with 16 bases of the junction left unmatched. Germline assignment: CDR1 LGHNA and CDR2 YSLEER. The CDR3 region has the DNA TGCGCCAGCAGCCAATTTGTATACGGACTAGCTAGTAAAAATGAGCAGTTCTTC. Its translation is CASSQFVYGLASKNEQFF.

J is TRBJ2-7 and V is TRBV27, with 7 nucleotides matching TRBD2. V shed 10 bases and J 6 bases; nucleotides not matched to a gene: 6. This CDR3 is built from 11 residues. Germline CDR1 is MNHEY and CDR2 is SMNVEV (reference sequence). CDR3 residues: CATGEGFEQYF. The DNA for the CDR3 is TGTGCCACCGGGGAGGGCTTCGAGCAGTACTTC.

The chain combines TRBV7-9 with TRBJ2-1; maybe TRBD2 (6 bases). Trimming left V 3 bases short and J 3 bases short, with 9 bases between. The germline V gene has CDR1 SEHNR and CDR2 FQNEAQ (reference sequence). The CDR3 covers 14 residues. The CDR3 is CASSFRDFYNEQFF. Here the CDR3 DNA reads TGTGCCAGCAGCTTTAGGGACTTCTACAATGAGCAGTTCTTC.

This rearrangement joins TRBV11-2 to TRBJ2-1; TRBD2 matches at 10 bases. The CDR3 covers 16 residues. With 3 bases clipped from V and 3 bases from J, the junction kept 5 bases outside the gene matches. Germline CDR1 is SGHAT and CDR2 is FQNNGV. CDR3 nucleotide sequence: TGTGCCAGCAGCTTGACCGGGACTAGCGTCTACAATGAGCAGTTCTTC. As protein: CASSLTGTSVYNEQFF.

This sequence joins TRBV28 and TRBJ2-1; a weak D match, TRBD2 (5 bases). The germline gives CDR1 MDHEN, CDR2 SYDVKM. The CDR3 length is 15 residues. The V end lost 5 bases, the J end lost 3 bases, and 14 bases lay between the germline ends. The CDR3 bases are TGTGCCAGCAGTACACCCCCGGGGTTCTACAATGAGCAGTTCTTC. As protein: CASSTPPGFYNEQFF.

This chain connects TRBV10-2 to TRBJ2-3; unclear D gene. Germline V gives CDR1 WSHSY, CDR2 SAAADI. The CDR3 has 13 residues. Trimming shortened V by 4 bases and J by 6 bases, and 11 bases separated the two germline ends. CDR3 residues: CASSGDSLDTQYF. DNA for the CDR3: TGCGCCAGCAGTGGTGATAGTTTGGATACGCAGTATTTT.

This clone was seen once. The chain uses TRBV10-3 and TRBJ2-1; a weak D match, TRBD2 (6 bases). The CDR3 contains 14 residues. Trimming removed 3 bases at V and 7 bases at J, with 13 bases between. Per the germline V gene, CDR1 is ENHRY and CDR2 is SYGVKD. CDR3 in DNA: TGTGCCATCAGTGATTCCCTAGCGTTGAATGAGCAGTTCTTC. It translates to CAISDSLALNEQFF.

The genes are TRBV5-5 and TRBJ2-3; D possibly corresponds to TRBD1 (6 bases). Trimming left V 3 bases short and J 2 bases short, with 13 bases between. This CDR3 has 15 residues. Germline V lookup: CDR1 SGHKS, CDR2 YYEKEE (reference sequence). The CDR3 DNA follows: TGTGCCAGCAGCTGGCTAAACAGGGACACAGATACGCAGTATTTT. This gives the protein CASSWLNRDTDTQYF.

J is TRBJ1-1 and V is TRBV19; D remains unclear. Germline CDR1 and CDR2: LNHDA and SQIVND (reference sequence). CDR3 length: 13 residues. Trimming shortened V by 7 bases and J by 1 base, and 10 bases separated the two germline ends. CDR3: CASNGKGNTEAFF. The CDR3 DNA reads TGTGCCAGTAACGGGAAGGGGAACACTGAAGCTTTCTTT. The full variable domain, with the rest looked up from reference TRBV19 and TRBJ1-1, is DGGITQSPKYLFRKEGQNVTLSCEQNLNHDAMYWYRQDPGQGLRLIYYSQIVNDFQKGDIAEGYSVSREKKESFPLTVTSAQKNPTAFYLCASNGKGNTEAFFGQGTRLTVV.

The chain links TRBV6-5 to TRBJ2-5; D not resolved. CDR1 is MNHEY, CDR2 SVGAGI, per germline. CDR3 length: 16 residues. V was cut by 0 bases and J by 3 bases, with 14 bases left in between. DNA of the CDR3: TGTGCCAGCAGTTACTCGCACGTATTAGCCGAAGAGACCCAGTACTTC. Its protein product is CASSYSHVLAEETQYF.

With regard to this clone: The same CDR3 is also encoded by other DNA sequences in this sample. The chain employs TRBV5-4 and TRBJ2-7; 11 nucleotides agree with TRBD2. CDR3 length equals 14 residues. The germline V gene encodes CDR1 SGHNT and CDR2 YYREEE (reference sequence). V dropped 4 bases and J dropped 3; count of bases not matched to a gene: 3. For the CDR3, the DNA is TGTGCCAGCAGCGCGGGACTAGCGGACTACGAGCAGTACTTC. Translation gives CASSAGLADYEQYF.

This rearrangement joins TRBV14 to TRBJ2-5; no firm D call. This CDR3 contains 13 residues. V lost 1 base, J lost 7 bases, and 10 bases lay in between. Looked up from germline, CDR1 is SGHDN and CDR2 is FVKESK. CDR3: CASSQVGLGTQYF. As DNA, the CDR3 is TGTGCCAGCAGCCAAGTCGGCTTAGGGACCCAGTACTTC.

As concerns this clone: Additional DNA sequences in this sample encode the identical CDR3. This chain uses TRBV19 with TRBJ1-2, with D hard to call. The ends were cut back, 1 base at V and 2 bases at J, with 5 bases in the middle. In germline, CDR1 is LNHDA, CDR2 SQIVND (reference sequence). This CDR3 is built from 13 residues. The CDR3 DNA sequence: TGTGCCAGTAGTATAGGAGGGAACTATGGCTACACCTTC. Translation: CASSIGGNYGYTF.

V and J are TRBV7-9 and TRBJ2-5; D is undetermined. The germline V gene encodes CDR1 SEHNR and CDR2 FQNEAQ (reference sequence). The CDR3 length is 14 residues. V lost 1 base to trimming and J lost 5 bases, with 11 bases between them. The CDR3 here is CASSLVDPLETQYF. The CDR3 DNA sequence: TGTGCCAGCAGCTTAGTTGACCCGCTCGAGACCCAGTACTTC. Filled out from reference TRBV7-9 and TRBJ2-5, the complete variable domain reads DTGVSQNPRHKITKRGQNVTFRCDPISEHNRLYWYRQTLGQGPEFLTYFQNEAQLEKSRLLSDRFSAERPKGSFSTLEIQRTEQGDSAMYLCASSLVDPLETQYFGPGTRLLVL.

This chain joins TRBV27 and TRBJ2-1, with 12 bases aligning to TRBD2. Per germline, CDR1 MNHEY and CDR2 SMNVEV (reference sequence). The CDR3 loop spans 16 amino acids. J gave up 5 bases and V 8 bases, and 10 bases lay outside the gene matches. CDR3 amino acids: CASSFPGTSGHNEQFF. CDR3 in DNA: TGTGCCAGCTCCTTCCCCGGGACTAGCGGGCACAATGAGCAGTTCTTC.

The chain has TRBV7-2 and TRBJ2-7; TRBD2 is a possible D gene (5 bases). V lost 1 base to trimming and J lost 2 bases, with 12 bases between them. Per the germline V gene, CDR1 is SGHTA and CDR2 is FQGNSA. The CDR3 runs 15 residues. The DNA for the CDR3 is TGTGCCAGCAGCTTAGTGTCGGGAAAGACCTACGAGCAGTACTTC. This translates into CASSLVSGKTYEQYF.

This clone was observed a few times. CDR3: CASSVRTESNTEAFF. As DNA, the CDR3 is TGTGCCAGCAGCGTACGGACAGAGTCGAACACTGAAGCTTTCTTT. The chain joins TRBV9 to TRBJ1-1; D perhaps matches TRBD1 (6 bases). This CDR3 has 15 amino acids. V shed 1 base and J shed 1 base, with 11 bases lying between them. Germline V gives CDR1 SGDLS, CDR2 YYNGEE.

The J gene is TRBJ2-2, the V gene TRBV28; no clear D gene. Germline assignment: CDR1 MDHEN and CDR2 SYDVKM. The CDR3 spans 16 residues. V gave up 6 bases and J gave up 2 bases, with 16 bases separating them. The chain's CDR3 is CASRTPNVINTGELFF. CDR3 nucleotide sequence: TGTGCCAGCAGGACACCGAATGTTATCAACACCGGGGAGCTGTTTTTT.

This clone was recorded a few times. The CDR3 spells CASSIRGQNYGYTF. Here the CDR3 DNA reads TGTGCCAGTAGTATCCGTGGGCAGAACTATGGCTACACCTTC. The rearrangement links TRBV19 to TRBJ1-2, with D unclear. The CDR3 consists of 14 residues. Germline V CDR1 and CDR2: LNHDA, SQIVND (reference sequence). Trimming stripped 3 bases from V and 2 bases from J, with 10 bases between.

This chain links TRBV7-6 with TRBJ2-7, with D perhaps matching TRBD1 (6 bases). Germline V CDR1 and CDR2: SGHVS, FNYEAQ. The V and J ends lost 1 base and 5 bases respectively, with 15 bases between them. The CDR3 runs 15 residues. Here the CDR3 reads CASSLETGRTHEQYF. CDR3 nucleotides: TGTGCCAGCAGCTTAGAGACAGGACGAACCCACGAGCAGTACTTC.